These 28 T cell receptor beta chains came from one sample sequenced in a study of blood T cell repertoires in COVID-19. Assay: immunoSEQ multiplex PCR; the TCRdb copy retains only in-frame clones and omits some. The sample consists of 150,000 to 200,000 clones, about 88% of them appearing once. Sequencing was carried out using peripheral blood. The origin of the receptors is a man between 18 and 35 years old with acute or convalescent COVID-19.

The chain carries TRBV7-8 and TRBJ2-7, with TRBD1 matching 7 bases. V lost 5 bases, J lost 0 bases, and 10 bases stayed unmatched. The CDR3 consists of 16 residues. Germline V gives CDR1 SGHVS, CDR2 FQNEAQ. CDR3 in amino acids: CASSTRQGPTSYEQYF. CDR3 bases: TGTGCCAGCAGCACCCGACAGGGCCCTACCTCCTACGAGCAGTACTTC. The variable domain in full, completed from reference TRBV7-8 and TRBJ2-7, reads GAGVSQSPRYKVAKRGQDVALRCDPISGHVSLFWYQQALGQGPEFLTYFQNEAQLDKSGLPSDRFFAERPEGSVSTLKIQRTQQEDSAVYLCASSTRQGPTSYEQYFGPGTRLTVT.

J is TRBJ1-6 and V is TRBV7-2; D is possibly TRBD1 (5 bases). Germline values: CDR1 SGHTA, CDR2 FQGNSA. CDR3 size: 15 residues. V was cut by 1 base and J by 10 bases, with 14 bases left in between. In nucleotides, the CDR3 is TGTGCCAGCAGCTTAGACAGGAGCCGTGCCTCACCCCTCCACTTT. It codes for CASSLDRSRASPLHF.

The chain combines TRBV30 with TRBJ1-2, with no clear D. V lost 4 bases, J lost 0 bases, and 12 bases lay in between. Germline loops: CDR1 GTSNPN, CDR2 SVGIG (reference sequence). The CDR3 extends over 14 amino acids. The CDR3 sequence is CAWTSRATNYGYTF. The CDR3 nucleotides read TGTGCCTGGACTTCGAGGGCCACTAACTATGGCTACACCTTC.

The J gene is TRBJ2-3, the V gene TRBV9, with D perhaps TRBD1 (5 bases). The CDR3 contains 15 residues. Germline CDR1 reads SGDLS; CDR2 reads YYNGEE. V lost 0 bases and J 2 bases, leaving 10 bases between the germline ends. CDR3 sequence: CASSVGAGPTDTQYF. The CDR3 DNA follows: TGTGCCAGCAGCGTAGGCGCAGGGCCCACAGATACGCAGTATTTT.

The chain employs TRBV5-1 and TRBJ1-1, with no clear D. With 2 bases removed from V and 1 base from J, the gap between germline ends came to 6 bases. CDR3 size: 13 residues. Germline V gene data show CDR1 as SGHRS and CDR2 as YFSETQ. The CDR3 region has the DNA TGCGCCAGCAGCTTTGAGGCGAACACTGAAGCTTTCTTT. Its protein product is CASSFEANTEAFF.

J is TRBJ1-1 and V is TRBV27; D call uncertain. Trimming took 6 bases from V and 1 from J, leaving 18 bases between them. The CDR3 consists of 16 residues. Germline CDR1 is MNHEY and CDR2 is SMNVEV (reference sequence). The CDR3: CASSQRTRATNTEAFF. CDR3 sequence (DNA): TGTGCCAGCAGCCAAAGGACGAGGGCTACGAACACTGAAGCTTTCTTT.

The chain joins TRBV4-1 to TRBJ2-7; D ambiguous. V shed 1 base and J shed 3 bases, with 13 bases lying between them. CDR1 is MGHRA and CDR2 is YSYEKL in the germline V gene. The CDR3 runs to 15 residues. The CDR3 spells CASSQAPGGDYEQYF. The CDR3 DNA sequence: TGCGCCAGCAGCCAAGCGCCCGGCGGAGACTACGAGCAGTACTTC.

The V call is TRBV2, the J call TRBJ1-6; D gene unclear. The CDR3 covers 15 residues. CDR1 SNHLY and CDR2 FYNNEI come from the germline V gene. Trimming stripped 2 bases from V and 5 bases from J, with 10 bases between. DNA of the CDR3: TGTGCCAGCAGTGAATTATCTGTAAATAATTCACCCCTCCACTTT. This encodes CASSELSVNNSPLHF.

This clone has just a few counts. This chain connects TRBV11-2 to TRBJ1-3, with a weak D call TRBD1 (6 bases). The germline gives CDR1 SGHAT, CDR2 FQNNGV. The V and J ends lost 1 base and 0 bases respectively, with 19 bases between them. The CDR3 sequence is 19 residues long. CDR3 residues: CASSLGLRDIFSSGNTIYF. CDR3 bases: TGTGCCAGCAGCTTAGGCCTCCGGGACATTTTTTCCTCTGGAAACACCATATATTTT. The full variable domain, rest sourced from reference TRBV11-2 and TRBJ1-3, is EAGVAQSPRYKIIEKRQSVAFWCNPISGHATLYWYQQILGQGPKLLIQFQNNGVVDDSQLPKDRFSAERLKGVDSTLKIQPAKLEDSAVYLCASSLGLRDIFSSGNTIYFGEGSWLTVV.

The J gene is TRBJ2-7, the V gene TRBV27, with D possibly TRBD1 on 5 matching bases. Germline-derived CDR1 and CDR2 are MNHEY and SMNVEV (reference sequence). V lost 10 bases, J lost 0 bases, and 19 bases lay in between. CDR3 size: 15 residues. The DNA of the CDR3 is TGTGCCACAAGCAGTAGGGGATCGGGCTCCTACGAGCAGTACGTC. Translation: CATSSRGSGSYEQYV.

This chain joins TRBV7-9 and TRBJ2-6; D is possibly TRBD1 (8 bases). V lost 2 bases and J lost 1, with 18 bases in between. The CDR3 loop spans 19 amino acids. Looked up from germline, CDR1 is SEHNR and CDR2 is FQNEAQ (reference sequence). The CDR3 region is CASSLNPTGGVSGANVLTF. The DNA for the CDR3 is TGTGCCAGCAGCTTAAATCCCACAGGGGGGGTTTCTGGGGCCAACGTCCTGACTTTC.

The rearrangement joins TRBV7-3 to TRBJ2-5; 8 bases are shared with TRBD1. This CDR3 is built from 17 residues. Per germline, CDR1 SGHTA and CDR2 FQGTGA. Trimming at V came to 0 bases and at J to 4 bases, leaving 10 bases not matched to a gene. The CDR3 coding sequence is TGTGCCAGCAGCTTAACGAGGACAGGGAATTTGAGAGAGACCCAGTACTTC. This codes for CASSLTRTGNLRETQYF.

For this clone: Distinct nucleotide sequences in the sample also encode this CDR3. CDR3 nucleotide sequence: TGTGCCAGCAGTGAAGAAGACAGGGGGCGTGGCTACACCTTC. This translates into CASSEEDRGRGYTF. The chain employs TRBV2 and TRBJ1-2; 10 bases are a match to TRBD1. CDR3 length: 14 amino acids. Germline assignment: CDR1 SNHLY and CDR2 FYNNEI. V trimming: 1 base; J trimming: 7 bases; junction bases outside the gene matches: 3. Based on the CDR3 plus reference TRBV2 and TRBJ1-2, the full variable domain is EPEVTQTPSHQVTQMGQEVILRCVPISNHLYFYWYRQILGQKVEFLVSFYNNEISEKSEIFDDQFSVERPDGSNFTLKIRSTKLEDSAMYFCASSEEDRGRGYTFGSGTRLTVV.

This clone has a single count. The V and J genes are TRBV6-6 and TRBJ1-2; D gene unclear. The CDR3 is made up of 14 amino acids. CDR1 and CDR2 from the germline V gene are MNHNY and SVGAGI (reference sequence). Trimming cost V 0 bases and J 1 base, with 6 bases left between them. CDR3 DNA sequence: TGTGCCAGCAGTTACTCGGCCTTTAACTATGGCTACACCTTC. Its protein is CASSYSAFNYGYTF.

CDR3 in amino acids: CASSGRGADYEQYV. The DNA for the CDR3 is TGTGCCAGCAGTGGGCGGGGGGCTGATTACGAGCAGTACGTC. The chain joins TRBV2 to TRBJ2-7; 8 bases line up with TRBD2. Germline V CDR1 and CDR2: SNHLY, FYNNEI. V lost 4 bases, J lost 4 bases, and 6 bases stayed unmatched. This CDR3 comprises 14 residues.

CDR3 region: CASSMGLANTGELFF. CDR3 sequence (DNA): TGTGCCAGTAGCATGGGACTCGCGAACACCGGGGAGCTGTTTTTT. The chain combines TRBV19 with TRBJ2-2; tentatively, D is TRBD2 (6 bases). Trimming removed 6 bases at V and 0 bases at J, with 11 bases between. Per germline, CDR1 LNHDA and CDR2 SQIVND (reference sequence). The CDR3 extends over 15 amino acids.

The rearrangement joins TRBV29-1 to TRBJ2-2; TRBD2 aligns across 8 bases. Per germline, CDR1 SQVTM and CDR2 ANQGSEA. The CDR3 is 13 amino acids. With 6 bases clipped from V and 6 bases from J, the junction kept 6 bases outside the gene matches. CDR3 in DNA: TGCAGCGTGAGCGGGGGACTTGCCGGGGAGCTGTTTTTT. Translated, it gives CSVSGGLAGELFF.

This chain uses TRBV28 with TRBJ2-7; 7 bases map to TRBD2. The V gene's germline CDR1 is MDHEN and CDR2 SYDVKM. The CDR3 runs to 16 residues. Losses at the gene ends were 6 bases for V and 6 bases for J; bases not matched to a gene: 17. The CDR3 nucleotides read TGTGCCAGCAGCCCCCCCGGGACTACGATAGGGGTCGAGCAGTACGTC. Translated: CASSPPGTTIGVEQYV.

Many counts were recorded for this clone. V usage is TRBV19 and J usage is TRBJ1-5, with a possible D match to TRBD1 (5 bases). Germline CDR1 reads LNHDA; CDR2 reads SQIVND (reference sequence). The CDR3 has 13 amino acids. V dropped 9 bases and J dropped 0 bases, with 9 bases sitting between them. CDR3 nucleotide sequence: TGTGCCAGCCGGGACTATAGCAATCAGCCCCAGCATTTT. Protein sequence: CASRDYSNQPQHF.

The table lists this clone with a count of one. V and J are TRBV15 and TRBJ1-3, with a possible D match to TRBD1 (6 bases). Trimming removed 4 bases from V and 4 bases from J, with 14 bases in between. This CDR3 comprises 15 residues. Looked up from germline, CDR1 is LNHNV and CDR2 is YYDKDF (reference sequence). The CDR3 sequence is CATSTTGLAGNTIYF. CDR3 DNA sequence: TGTGCCACCAGCACCACAGGGTTAGCAGGAAACACCATATATTTT.

The chain links TRBV12-5 to TRBJ1-2; 9 bases are shared with TRBD1. Germline loops: CDR1 LGHNT, CDR2 FRNRAP. Trimming took 5 bases from V and 1 from J; bases not matched to a gene: 8. The CDR3 is 16 amino acids. CDR3 DNA sequence: TGTGCTAGTGGTCCTCGCCGGGACAGGGTTAACTATGGCTACACCTTC. This encodes CASGPRRDRVNYGYTF. The whole variable domain, remainder taken from reference TRBV12-5 and TRBJ1-2, is DARVTQTPRHKVTEMGQEVTMRCQPILGHNTVFWYRQTMMQGLELLAYFRNRAPLDDSGMPKDRFSAEMPDATLATLKIQPSEPRDSAVYFCASGPRRDRVNYGYTFGSGTRLTVV.

V gene TRBV5-1 combines with J gene TRBJ1-1; TRBD1 might be the D (5 bases). CDR1 is SGHRS, CDR2 YFSETQ, per germline. V was trimmed by 4 bases and J by 2 bases, leaving 9 bases between them. The length of the CDR3 is 13 residues. The DNA for the CDR3 is TGCGCCAGCAGCAAAGACAGAAACACTGAAGCTTTCTTT. This codes for CASSKDRNTEAFF. The whole variable domain, filled in from reference TRBV5-1 and TRBJ1-1, reads KAGVTQTPRYLIKTRGQQVTLSCSPISGHRSVSWYQQTPGQGLQFLFEYFSETQRNKGNFPGRFSGRQFSNSRSEMNVSTLELGDSALYLCASSKDRNTEAFFGQGTRLTVV.

This rearrangement joins TRBV7-9 to TRBJ2-2; 7 bases line up with TRBD2. V was clipped by 0 bases and J by 5 bases; unmatched bases: 6. Germline assignment: CDR1 SEHNR and CDR2 FQNEAQ (reference sequence). The CDR3 contains 16 residues. Here the CDR3 DNA reads TGTGCCAGCAGCTTAGCCCCGGGAGCGGGGACCGGGGAGCTGTTTTTT. This encodes CASSLAPGAGTGELFF.

The genes are TRBV7-9 and TRBJ1-1, with D uncertain. The CDR3 covers 10 residues. Germline V CDR1 and CDR2: SEHNR, FQNEAQ (reference sequence). The ends were cut back, 8 bases at V and 4 bases at J, with 5 bases in the middle. The CDR3 sequence is CASGSTEAFF. DNA of the CDR3: TGTGCCAGCGGGAGCACTGAAGCTTTCTTT.

The rearrangement joins TRBV6-5 to TRBJ1-5; no firm D call. Trimming removed 7 bases at V and 0 bases at J, with 13 bases between. In germline, CDR1 is MNHEY, CDR2 SVGAGI. The CDR3 totals 15 residues. The CDR3 nucleotides are TGTGCCAGCAAGTCGGCGGAAAATAGCAATCAGCCCCAGCATTTT. Translated, it gives CASKSAENSNQPQHF.

This sequence joins TRBV12-5 and TRBJ2-1; TRBD1 matches at 9 bases. V lost 6 bases to trimming and J lost 8 bases; unmatched junction nucleotides: 8. Germline lookup yields CDR1 LGHNT and CDR2 FRNRAP. There are 14 residues in the CDR3. The CDR3 coding sequence is TGTGCTAGTGGCATAATGGACAGGGGCTATGAGCAGTTCTTC. It encodes CASGIMDRGYEQFF.

This clone is a singleton in its sample. The chain couples TRBV6-5 to TRBJ1-3, with D possibly being TRBD1 (5 bases). CDR3 length: 15 amino acids. V was cut by 6 bases and J by 0 bases, with 12 bases left in between. Germline V gene lookup returns CDR1 MNHEY and CDR2 SVGAGI. Here the CDR3 reads CASSPGLSSGNTIYF. CDR3 coding DNA: TGTGCCAGCAGCCCGGGACTGAGCTCTGGAAACACCATATATTTT.

This clone came up once. The rearrangement joins TRBV6-6 to TRBJ1-1; D uncertain. From germline, CDR1 is MNHNY and CDR2 SVGAGI (reference sequence). This CDR3 contains 13 residues. Trimming took 2 bases from V and 7 from J, leaving 11 bases between them. The CDR3 DNA follows: TGTGCCAGCAGTTACGCGTCCTTAGTTGAAGCTTTCTTT. This codes for CASSYASLVEAFF.